This T cell receptor (beta chain) was identified during a study of T cell repertoires in cytomegalovirus infection. Study information: Indications came from public TCR beta signatures; they pointed to CMV infection and to a matching HLA type.

This CDR3 has 17 amino acids. V shed 2 bases and J shed 5 bases, with 18 bases lying between them. Germline values: CDR1 SGHTA, CDR2 FQGNSA. This clonotype showed up many times. What it binds is not known. TCRdb redid the calling of the reads with MiXCR, one entry per CDR3 protein. Of about 150,000 distinct CDR3 sequences in the sample, 23% were seen once. Study-wide results and limits: Cumulative frequency (of public TCR beta family members) identified carriers of CMV plus the relevant HLA.

The sample taken for sequencing was PBMCs. The chain is built from TRBV7-2 and TRBJ1-4; D might be TRBD1 (5 bases). This clonotype was sampled from a human donor in good health (CMV status not recorded). Some clones in this sample may be carry-over from other donors' samples. CDR3 amino acids: CASSLLGGGGDNEKLFF. The CDR3 DNA reads TGTGCCAGCAGCTTACTCGGGGGGGGAGGGGACAATGAAAAACTGTTTTTT.